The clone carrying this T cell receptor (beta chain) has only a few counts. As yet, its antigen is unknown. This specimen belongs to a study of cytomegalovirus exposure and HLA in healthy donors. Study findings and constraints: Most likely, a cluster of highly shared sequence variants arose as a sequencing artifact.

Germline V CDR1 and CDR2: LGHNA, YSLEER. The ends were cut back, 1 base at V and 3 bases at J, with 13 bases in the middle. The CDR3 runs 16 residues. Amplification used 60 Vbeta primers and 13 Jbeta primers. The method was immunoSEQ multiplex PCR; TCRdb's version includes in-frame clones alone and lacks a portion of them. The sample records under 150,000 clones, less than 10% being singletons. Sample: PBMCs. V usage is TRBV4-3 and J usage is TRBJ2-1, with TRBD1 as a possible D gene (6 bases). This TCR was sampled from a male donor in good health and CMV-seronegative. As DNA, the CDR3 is TGCGCCAGCAGCCAAGTGTTCACAGGGTACTACAATGAGCAGTTCTTC. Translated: CASSQVFTGYYNEQFF.